The 31 T cell receptor beta chains listed next were all sequenced from one sample in a study of PD-L1 blockade in urothelial cancer. Using immunoSEQ multiplex PCR, the repertoire was profiled, and TCRdb retains in-frame clones only, with some absent. The table shows about 45,000 clones, with approximately 91% occurring only once. Time point indicated: pretreatment peripheral blood. Material: PBMCs, obtained around atezolizumab (anti-PD-L1) treatment. Receptors originate from a donor aged 40 or over with urothelial cancer.

The rearrangement links TRBV7-2 to TRBJ2-3; 10 nucleotides match TRBD2. After removal of 3 bases from V and 1 base from J, the junction contained 7 bases not matched to a gene. The CDR3 has 17 residues. Germline V gene sequence: CDR1 SGHTA, CDR2 FQGNSA. The CDR3 sequence is CASSLSLAGVRTDTQYF. CDR3 in DNA: TGTGCCAGCAGCTTGTCCCTAGCGGGAGTTCGCACAGATACGCAGTATTTT.

J is TRBJ2-1 and V is TRBV18, with TRBD2 matching 8 bases. Germline trimming cut 2 bases from V and 6 bases from J; bases unmatched to any gene: 12. CDR1 is KGHSH, CDR2 LQKENI, per germline. The CDR3 is made up of 17 amino acids. The CDR3 coding sequence is TGTGCCAGCTCACCAAGGGTTGGAGCGGGAGTCGGCAATGAGCAGTTCTTC. It codes for CASSPRVGAGVGNEQFF.

The chain recombines TRBV5-1 with TRBJ2-7, with D tentatively TRBD2 (6 bases). Germline CDR1 and CDR2: SGHRS and YFSETQ. Trimming shortened V by 4 bases and J by 3 bases, and 17 bases separated the two germline ends. The CDR3 contains 15 residues. The CDR3 bases are TGCGCCAGCAGCCCCCTGCTGGGGGAGGACTACGAGCAGTACTTC. Its translation: CASSPLLGEDYEQYF. Variable domain in full (rest from reference TRBV5-1 and TRBJ2-7): KAGVTQTPRYLIKTRGQQVTLSCSPISGHRSVSWYQQTPGQGLQFLFEYFSETQRNKGNFPGRFSGRQFSNSRSEMNVSTLELGDSALYLCASSPLLGEDYEQYFGPGTRLTVT.

V gene TRBV10-3 combines with J gene TRBJ1-4; D perhaps matches TRBD1 (6 bases). CDR3 size: 14 residues. Trimming shortened V by 6 bases and J by 7 bases, and 15 bases separated the two germline ends. Germline V gives CDR1 ENHRY, CDR2 SYGVKD. CDR3 residues: CAISPRGASEKLFF. CDR3 nucleotides: TGTGCCATCAGCCCACGGGGGGCCAGTGAAAAACTGTTTTTT.

The CDR3 reads CASTPGGYGYTF. The CDR3 coding sequence is TGTGCCAGCACCCCAGGGGGGTATGGCTACACCTTC. The chain couples TRBV6-5 to TRBJ1-2; TRBD1 matches 7 bases. V trimming: 7 bases; J trimming: 5 bases; junction bases outside the gene matches: 4. The length of the CDR3 is 12 residues. Germline CDR1 is MNHEY and CDR2 is SVGAGI.

A single count supports this clone. The rearrangement joins TRBV11-2 to TRBJ2-5; TRBD2 aligns across 12 bases. After removal of 5 bases from V and 4 bases from J, the junction contained 11 bases not matched to a gene. From germline, CDR1 is SGHAT and CDR2 FQNNGV. CDR3 length: 17 amino acids. As DNA, the CDR3 is TGTGCCAGCAGCACGGGGACTAGCGGGCTGGCTGGAGAGACCCAGTACTTC. Protein sequence: CASSTGTSGLAGETQYF.

This chain links TRBV7-9 with TRBJ2-7; D is unclear. Germline V gene sequence: CDR1 SEHNR, CDR2 FQNEAQ (reference sequence). The CDR3 is 13 amino acids. Trimming took 1 base from V and 5 from J, leaving 9 bases between them. This chain's CDR3 is CASSLVGPDEQYF. DNA of the CDR3: TGTGCCAGCAGCTTAGTGGGCCCCGACGAGCAGTACTTC.

The gene calls are TRBV28 and TRBJ2-4; 9 bases line up with TRBD1. V was clipped by 6 bases and J by 1 base; unmatched bases: 19. The length of the CDR3 is 20 residues. The germline gives CDR1 MDHEN, CDR2 SYDVKM. The CDR3 DNA sequence: TGTGCCAGCAGGCCCACCGGACAGGGGTTGGGGTTTTCGGCCAAAAACATTCAGTACTTC. Its protein product is CASRPTGQGLGFSAKNIQYF.

This chain connects TRBV5-1 to TRBJ2-7; the D gene is possibly TRBD1 (6 bases). CDR3 length: 15 amino acids. V was trimmed by 3 bases and J by 0 bases, leaving 13 bases between them. Germline V gene sequence: CDR1 SGHRS, CDR2 YFSETQ. The CDR3, as DNA: TGCGCCAGCAGCTACAAACCGGGACACTCCTACGAGCAGTACTTC. Protein: CASSYKPGHSYEQYF.

J is TRBJ2-5 and V is TRBV6-1; a weak D match, TRBD1 (6 bases). V dropped 0 bases and J dropped 0 bases, with 14 bases sitting between them. Germline CDR1 is MNHNS and CDR2 is SASEGT. The CDR3 has 17 residues. The CDR3 reads CASSEALAGAYQETQYF. In nucleotides, the CDR3 is TGTGCCAGCAGTGAAGCGCTGGCAGGGGCGTACCAAGAGACCCAGTACTTC.

The gene calls are TRBV29-1 and TRBJ2-1; TRBD1 is a possible D gene (7 bases). From germline, CDR1 is SQVTM and CDR2 ANQGSEA. The length of the CDR3 is 10 residues. The CDR3 reads CTQEGASQFF. CDR3 DNA sequence: TGCACCCAGGAGGGGGCCTCGCAGTTCTTC.

This sequence joins TRBV5-1 and TRBJ1-2; a weak D match, TRBD1 (5 bases). The V end lost 0 bases, the J end lost 4 bases, and 13 bases lay between the germline ends. The CDR3 loop spans 15 amino acids. In germline, CDR1 is SGHRS, CDR2 YFSETQ. The CDR3 protein is CASSLEAGLAYGYTF. The CDR3 coding sequence is TGCGCCAGCAGCTTGGAAGCGGGGCTTGCCTATGGCTACACCTTC.

V gene TRBV5-4 combines with J gene TRBJ2-7; weak D call: TRBD1 (6 bases). The germline V gene encodes CDR1 SGHNT and CDR2 YYREEE (reference sequence). V lost 2 bases, J lost 2 bases, and 11 bases lay in between. CDR3 length equals 14 residues. CDR3 DNA: TGTGCCAGCAGCTTCCGGGACACTGCCTACGAGCAGTACTTC. Residues: CASSFRDTAYEQYF.

The chain links TRBV5-1 to TRBJ2-2, with 13 bases identical to TRBD2. The germline V gene has CDR1 SGHRS and CDR2 YFSETQ. With 0 bases clipped from V and 1 base from J, the junction kept 3 bases outside the gene matches. The CDR3 totals 18 residues. In DNA, the CDR3 is TGCGCCAGCAGCTTGGGGGGACTAGCGGGACAGAACACCGGGGAGCTGTTTTTT. Translation gives CASSLGGLAGQNTGELFF.

The chain carries TRBV6-5 and TRBJ2-1; 14 bases align to TRBD2. The length of the CDR3 is 16 residues. The V segment lost 0 bases and the J segment 10 bases; nucleotides outside the gene matches: 5. Germline CDR1 reads MNHEY; CDR2 reads SVGAGI. CDR3 bases: TGTGCCAGCAGTTACTCGACTAGCGGGAGGGCCTGGGAGCAGTTCTTC. This translates into CASSYSTSGRAWEQFF.

This sequence joins TRBV19 and TRBJ1-5; TRBD1 agrees at 8 bases. Per the germline V gene, CDR1 is LNHDA and CDR2 is SQIVND (reference sequence). CDR3 length: 17 amino acids. The V segment lost 6 bases and the J segment 2 bases; nucleotides outside the gene matches: 12. The chain's CDR3 is CASSRGRTGQGNQPQHF. For the CDR3, the DNA is TGTGCCAGTAGCAGGGGGCGGACAGGCCAGGGCAATCAGCCCCAGCATTTT.

V gene TRBV30 combines with J gene TRBJ1-1; no reliable D call. The germline V and J ends were trimmed by 3 bases and 3 bases, with 11 bases remaining between them. CDR3 size: 13 residues. Germline loops: CDR1 GTSNPN, CDR2 SVGIG (reference sequence). CDR3 protein: CAWRAAGYTEAFF. In DNA, the CDR3 is TGTGCCTGGAGGGCCGCGGGGTACACTGAAGCTTTCTTT.

The V call is TRBV4-3, the J call TRBJ2-3, with TRBD2 matching over 8 bases. The CDR3 consists of 19 residues. CDR1 and CDR2 (germline): LGHNA, YSLEER. Losses at the gene ends were 0 bases for V and 2 bases for J; bases not matched to a gene: 13. Here the CDR3 reads CASSQDPFPLAATTDTQYF. The CDR3, as DNA: TGCGCCAGCAGCCAAGATCCCTTCCCACTAGCGGCTACCACAGATACGCAGTATTTT.

This clone was picked up one time. The CDR3 sequence is CASSVGAGPNEKLFF. CDR3 coding DNA: TGTGCCAGCAGCGTAGGGGCAGGGCCAAATGAAAAACTGTTTTTT. The chain is built from TRBV9 and TRBJ1-4, with D possibly TRBD1 on 5 matching bases. There are 15 residues in the CDR3. With 0 bases removed from V and 5 bases from J, the gap between germline ends came to 11 bases. CDR1 SGDLS and CDR2 YYNGEE come from the germline V gene.

A single count supports this clone. The chain carries TRBV29-1 and TRBJ1-4, with TRBD1 as a possible D gene (5 bases). The CDR3 is 15 residues long. Trimming took off 5 bases at V and 8 bases at J, with 21 bases between the two ends. Per germline, CDR1 SQVTM and CDR2 ANQGSEA. CDR3 bases: TGCAGCGTTCGAGACCGGACACACTTGGAAGAAAAACTGTTTTTT. Protein sequence: CSVRDRTHLEEKLFF.

In nucleotides, the CDR3 is TGTGCCAGCAGGGCTAGCGGCAGCTACGAGCAGTACTTC. This translates into CASRASGSYEQYF. The chain links TRBV5-4 to TRBJ2-7; 7 bases map to TRBD2. This CDR3 has 13 amino acids. Germline loops: CDR1 SGHNT, CDR2 YYREEE (reference sequence). J was trimmed by 3 bases and V by 5 bases; bases with no gene match: 5.

V is TRBV2 and J is TRBJ2-1; D possibly corresponds to TRBD1 (6 bases). V dropped 3 bases and J dropped 8 bases, with 17 bases sitting between them. Germline CDR1 reads SNHLY; CDR2 reads FYNNEI. This CDR3 has 15 amino acids. The CDR3 spells CASSDGGARVYEQFF. In DNA, the CDR3 is TGTGCCAGCAGTGATGGGGGCGCTAGGGTCTATGAGCAGTTCTTC.

The J gene is TRBJ1-2, the V gene TRBV29-1, with 10 nucleotides matching TRBD1. V lost 6 bases and J lost 7; bases outside the gene matches: 8. The CDR3 covers 13 residues. CDR1 and CDR2 from the germline V gene are SQVTM and ANQGSEA. CDR3 nucleotides: TGCAGCGTGGACCCCGGACAGGGGGGTGGCTACACCTTC. Translating gives CSVDPGQGGGYTF.

V gene TRBV28 combines with J gene TRBJ2-3, with D uncertain. The CDR3 covers 15 residues. The V gene lost 4 bases and the J gene lost 0 bases, with 11 bases spanning the gap. Germline V CDR1 and CDR2: MDHEN, SYDVKM. The CDR3 is CASSSPMGSTDTQYF. The CDR3 DNA reads TGTGCCAGCAGTTCGCCTATGGGCAGCACAGATACGCAGTATTTT.

The rearrangement joins TRBV6-5 to TRBJ2-5, with a possible D match to TRBD2 (7 bases). In germline, CDR1 is MNHEY, CDR2 SVGAGI. The CDR3 has 15 residues. Trimming took off 6 bases at V and 5 bases at J, with 19 bases between the two ends. The CDR3 region is CASSPRGRGRETQYF. CDR3 sequence (DNA): TGTGCCAGCAGCCCTAGGGGGAGGGGGAGGGAGACCCAGTACTTC.

This chain uses TRBV7-2 with TRBJ1-2; possible D gene TRBD1, 6 bases. CDR3 length: 15 amino acids. Deletions cut 5 bases from V and 8 bases from J, with 21 bases between. CDR1 SGHTA and CDR2 FQGNSA come from the germline V gene. CDR3 in amino acids: CASSARTGSDGGYTF. The CDR3 DNA reads TGTGCCAGCAGCGCACGAACAGGGTCCGATGGGGGCTACACCTTC.

In this sample, this clone turned up once. This sequence joins TRBV5-5 and TRBJ2-5; D is undetermined. The CDR3 is made up of 13 amino acids. V was cut by 3 bases and J by 1 base, with 7 bases left in between. Germline V lookup: CDR1 SGHKS, CDR2 YYEKEE (reference sequence). The CDR3 sequence: CASSSPGQETQYF. CDR3 sequence (DNA): TGTGCCAGCAGCTCCCCGGGCCAAGAGACCCAGTACTTC.

The count of this clone is one. This chain links TRBV5-1 with TRBJ2-5, with TRBD1 matching over 7 bases. The germline CDR1 and CDR2 sequences are SGHRS and YFSETQ. The CDR3 loop spans 14 amino acids. Germline trimming cut 3 bases from V and 1 base from J; bases unmatched to any gene: 3. In nucleotides, the CDR3 is TGCGCCAGCAGCTACCGGACAGGCCAAGAGACCCAGTACTTC. It yields the protein CASSYRTGQETQYF.

This clone was seen a single time. J is TRBJ2-7 and V is TRBV28; perhaps TRBD2 as D (5 bases). This CDR3 has 13 amino acids. The V end lost 8 bases, the J end lost 2 bases, and 13 bases lay between the germline ends. CDR1 is MDHEN, CDR2 SYDVKM, per germline. This chain's CDR3 is CASAWAGTYEQYF. The CDR3 DNA follows: TGTGCCAGCGCGTGGGCGGGCACCTACGAGCAGTACTTC.

V usage is TRBV27 and J usage is TRBJ1-1; D might be TRBD1 (6 bases). The CDR3 runs to 16 residues. V dropped 5 bases and J dropped 4 bases, with 20 bases sitting between them. CDR1 and CDR2 (germline): MNHEY, SMNVEV (reference sequence). CDR3: CASSPRTGRSGTEAFF. The CDR3 nucleotides read TGTGCCAGCAGTCCCCGCACAGGGCGGTCGGGCACTGAAGCTTTCTTT.

In its sample, this clone was seen once. The V and J genes are TRBV5-1 and TRBJ1-5; 8 bases fit TRBD1. V trimming: 0 bases; J trimming: 0 bases; junction bases outside the gene matches: 5. Germline V gene lookup returns CDR1 SGHRS and CDR2 YFSETQ. The CDR3 runs to 17 residues. Here the CDR3 reads CASSLGDRGDSNQPQHF. In DNA, the CDR3 is TGCGCCAGCAGCTTGGGAGACAGGGGAGATAGCAATCAGCCCCAGCATTTT.